This T cell receptor (beta chain) came from a study of cytomegalovirus exposure and HLA in healthy donors. Primers for the PCR totalled 60 Vbeta and 13 Jbeta. Original methodology: The count from a later analysis was 60 million to 85 million unique TCR beta chains, approximately 9.9 million of them shared. Method: immunoSEQ multiplex PCR; TCRdb's copy keeps in-frame clones and lacks some. Clonal size and the V and J genes are those of that table, whereas D and trimming came from the DNA. The profile shows roughly 180,000 clones, roughly 80% of them singletons. The sample comprised PBMCs. This TCR derives from a woman in her 50s in good health and CMV-seropositive.

The CDR3 here is CAISGTGVNIQYF. DNA for the CDR3: TGTGCCATCAGTGGGACAGGGGTGAACATTCAGTACTTC. This chain uses TRBV10-3 with TRBJ2-4, with TRBD1 identical over 9 bases. CDR1 and CDR2 from the germline V gene are ENHRY and SYGVKD. The CDR3 sequence is 13 residues long. V lost 4 bases and J lost 7; bases outside the gene matches: 2.